The present entry profiles one T cell receptor beta chain with its context. Trimming cost V 5 bases and J 9 bases, with 20 bases left between them. This CDR3 region has 15 residues. Germline V gene data show CDR1 as MNHEY and CDR2 as SMNVEV (reference sequence). Assay: immunoSEQ multiplex PCR; the TCRdb copy retains only in-frame clones and omits some. This table has about 210,000 clones, roughly 94% appearing once. This entry belongs to a study of blood T cell repertoires in COVID-19. At the level of the study: The United States, Italy and Spain were the sources of the acute and convalescent COVID-19 samples. In each case, the material was cDNA or gDNA derived from T cells, B-cell-depleted T cells, or PBMCs.

This chain joins TRBV27 and TRBJ2-4, with D perhaps matching TRBD1 (5 bases). The receptor was isolated from a young man with acute or convalescent COVID-19. The specimen was peripheral blood. This chain's CDR3 is CASSPLGRESSIQYF. The CDR3 nucleotides read TGTGCCAGCAGTCCCTTGGGCAGGGAATCAAGCATTCAGTACTTC.